Below, 22 T cell receptor beta chains from the same sample are listed, as sequenced in a study of regulatory T cells in long-lasting Graves disease. Construction of TCR beta libraries relied on iRepertoire HTBI primers and on Arm-PCR targeting CDR3 regions. TCRdb redid the calling of the multiplex PCR reads with MiXCR, one entry per CDR3 protein. The table shows around 360,000 distinct CDR3 sequences, with 15% to 20% occurring only once. The time point is: newly diagnosed GD, antithyroid drugs for less than 3 months. The TCR library was prepared using RNA isolated from PBMCs. These data also featured in a second study, about T cells in Graves' hyperthyroidism and ophthalmopathy.

The input for sequencing was peripheral blood mononuclear cells (PBMCs), taken at new diagnosis, from a patient treated with antithyroid drugs. The receptors here all came from a woman aged 18-30 years with Graves disease.

This chain links TRBV4-1 with TRBJ2-2; 8 nucleotides agree with TRBD2. Germline assignment: CDR1 MGHRA and CDR2 YSYEKL. This CDR3 contains 16 residues. V gave up 2 bases and J gave up 5 bases; unmatched junction bases: 7. The CDR3 sequence is CASSQLGSGKTGELFF. The CDR3, as DNA: TGCGCCAGCAGCCAATTGGGTAGCGGGAAAACCGGGGAGCTGTTTTTT.

The chain has TRBV9 and TRBJ1-4, with D hard to call. Trimming removed 5 bases at V and 3 bases at J, with 11 bases between. Germline V gives CDR1 SGDLS, CDR2 YYNGEE. The CDR3 is made up of 14 amino acids. The DNA for the CDR3 is TGTGCCAGCAGTACTGAGTCGGCTAATGAAAAACTGTTTTTT. Its protein product is CASSTESANEKLFF.

This clonotype has more than one count but fewer than ten. This chain connects TRBV6-2 or TRBV6-3 to TRBJ2-7; weak D call: TRBD2 (7 bases). Germline values: CDR1 MNHEY, CDR2 SVGEGT. Trimming took 2 bases from V and 3 from J, leaving 17 bases between them. The CDR3 is made up of 16 amino acids. CDR3 sequence: CASSYPHVGGHYEQYF. DNA for the CDR3: TGTGCCAGCAGTTACCCGCATGTGGGGGGGCACTACGAGCAGTACTTC.

This clonotype was counted between two and nine times. The gene calls are TRBV9 and TRBJ2-1; the match to TRBD2 covers 7 bases. Trimming at V came to 0 bases and at J to 9 bases, leaving 6 bases not matched to a gene. Germline lookup yields CDR1 SGDLS and CDR2 YYNGEE. The CDR3 is 14 residues long. CDR3 sequence (DNA): TGTGCCAGCAGCGTAGTGGCGGGAGCGGGTGAGCAGTTCTTC. Translating it yields CASSVVAGAGEQFF.

This clonotype has only one observation. A much larger clonotype is one base distant, so this may be a read error. The rearrangement links TRBV6-2 or TRBV6-3 to TRBJ2-4; possibly TRBD1 for D (6 bases). The DNA matches TRBJ2-1 better at its end, which makes the J call doubtful. There are 14 residues in the CDR3. From germline, CDR1 is MNHEY and CDR2 SVGEGT. CDR3 coding DNA: TGTGCCAGCAGTTCAAACAGGGACAACAATGGGCAGTTCTTC. The encoded protein is CASSSNRDNNGQFF.

The sample holds a few counts of this clonotype. One end of the junction does not line up with germline, which may come from a read error. This chain joins TRBV28 and TRBJ2-3; 12 bases align to TRBD2. This CDR3 has 18 residues. Germline V CDR1 and CDR2: MDHEN, SYDVKM. As DNA, the CDR3 is TGTGCCAGCAGTACCTACCCGACTAGCGGGAGATGGACAGATACGCGGTATTTT. Protein: CASSTYPTSGRWTDTRYF.

This clonotype was observed a handful of times. CDR3 region: CASSVVASGGLSYNEQFF. Written as DNA, the CDR3 is TGTGCCAGCAGCGTAGTGGCTAGCGGGGGTCTCTCCTACAATGAGCAGTTCTTC. The V and J genes are TRBV9 and TRBJ2-1, with TRBD2 identical over 10 bases. The ends lost 0 bases at V and 0 bases at J; junction bases unmatched: 6. Germline V gene sequence: CDR1 SGDLS, CDR2 YYNGEE. This CDR3 has 18 residues.

This clonotype was detected ten times or more. The chain is built from TRBV28 and TRBJ1-2, with 9 bases matching TRBD1. Germline assignment: CDR1 MDHEN and CDR2 SYDVKM. Losses at the gene ends were 6 bases for V and 1 base for J; bases not matched to a gene: 3. This CDR3 spans 14 amino acids. The chain's CDR3 is CASRRTGVNYGYTF. As DNA, the CDR3 is TGTGCCAGCAGAAGGACAGGGGTTAACTATGGCTACACCTTC.

V and J are TRBV4-2 and TRBJ2-6; D unclear. Germline V lookup: CDR1 LGHNA, CDR2 YNFKEQ. CDR3 size: 16 residues. V was shortened by 5 bases and J by 1 base, with 12 bases between the two germline ends. The CDR3 reads CASSVDSGSGANVLTF. CDR3 coding DNA: TGTGCCAGCAGCGTGGATTCCGGTTCTGGGGCCAACGTCCTGACTTTC.

At least ten counts were recorded for this clonotype. The genes are TRBV9 and TRBJ2-7; D not resolved. Trimming pared 3 bases from V and 3 bases from J, leaving 13 bases between. CDR1 SGDLS and CDR2 YYNGEE come from the germline V gene. CDR3 length: 14 residues. In DNA form, the CDR3 reads TGTGCCAGCAGCGCACGACTGGACCACTACGAGCAGTACTTC. Amino acids: CASSARLDHYEQYF.

This clonotype appeared many times. The chain uses TRBV12-3 or TRBV12-4 and TRBJ2-1, with TRBD1 matching 9 bases. V shed 5 bases and J 7 bases; nucleotides not matched to a gene: 12. The CDR3 contains 16 residues. The CDR3, as DNA: TGTGCCAGCAGTCTTCCAACAGGGGGCGCGTGGAATGAGCAGTTCTTC. Translated, it gives CASSLPTGGAWNEQFF.

V and J are TRBV12-3 or TRBV12-4 and TRBJ1-3, with TRBD1 as a possible D gene (6 bases). This CDR3 contains 15 residues. The V gene lost 5 bases and the J gene lost 4 bases, with 15 bases spanning the gap. In DNA, the CDR3 is TGTGCCAGCAGTCCCGGGGGGGGGGCCGGAAACACCATATATTTT. Translated, it gives CASSPGGGAGNTIYF.

V usage is TRBV27 and J usage is TRBJ2-5; 11 nucleotides match TRBD2. With V trimmed by 6 bases and J by 4 bases, 7 bases remained unmatched. The CDR3 totals 15 residues. CDR1 and CDR2 (germline): MNHEY, SMNVEV (reference sequence). The CDR3 DNA reads TGTGCCAGCAGCAGACTAGCGGGATCTTCAGAGACCCAGTACTTC. Protein: CASSRLAGSSETQYF.

The chain recombines TRBV2 with TRBJ1-1; possibly TRBD1 for D (5 bases). This CDR3 region has 19 residues. CDR1 and CDR2 from the germline V gene are SNHLY and FYNNEI. Trimming pared 3 bases from V and 4 bases from J, leaving 27 bases between. The DNA for the CDR3 is TGTGCCAGCAGTGAGAAATTCCACGCGGGGGGAGGGAGCATCACTGAAGCTTTCTTT. It specifies CASSEKFHAGGGSITEAFF.

The chain's CDR3 is CASSLRMTPGGYTF. The CDR3 nucleotides read TGTGCCAGCAGTTTAAGAATGACTCCGGGGGGCTACACCTTC. This chain joins TRBV28 and TRBJ1-2; no clear D. The CDR3 sequence is 14 residues long. Germline values: CDR1 MDHEN, CDR2 SYDVKM. V was shortened by 2 bases and J by 8 bases, with 15 bases between the two germline ends.

This clonotype was seen ten or more times. The chain carries TRBV18 and TRBJ1-2; D is unresolved. The V end was cut by 3 bases, the J end by 4 bases, with 12 bases between. Germline V gene sequence: CDR1 KGHSH, CDR2 LQKENI. The CDR3 is 14 amino acids. The CDR3 sequence is CASSPRPRGYGYTF. DNA for the CDR3: TGTGCCAGCTCACCCCGACCCCGGGGCTATGGCTACACCTTC.

This clonotype was observed at least ten times. The chain couples TRBV20-1 to TRBJ1-5; 9 nucleotides match TRBD1. Germline assignment: CDR1 DFQATT and CDR2 SNEGSKA (reference sequence). The V segment lost 0 bases and the J segment 7 bases; nucleotides outside the gene matches: 7. The length of the CDR3 is 15 residues. CDR3 sequence: CSARDRDREGQPQHF. The CDR3 coding sequence is TGCAGTGCTAGAGACCGGGACAGGGAGGGACAGCCCCAGCATTTT.

This clonotype was observed many times. The CDR3 DNA reads as TGTGCCAGCAGTTTACCGCCGAGCTCCGGACAGGGGGCGGTAGATACGCAGTATTTT. Translated, it gives CASSLPPSSGQGAVDTQYF. The chain employs TRBV28 and TRBJ2-3; 11 positions match TRBD1. The CDR3 has 19 amino acids. V gave up 2 bases and J gave up 5 bases; unmatched junction bases: 15. Germline CDR1 MDHEN, CDR2 SYDVKM.

This clonotype was observed at least ten times. The gene calls are TRBV7-8 and TRBJ2-2; no reliable D call. Trimming shortened V by 2 bases and J by 5 bases, and 12 bases separated the two germline ends. Germline-derived CDR1 and CDR2 are SGHVS and FQNEAQ. The CDR3 sequence is 15 residues long. In DNA, the CDR3 is TGTGCCAGCAGCTTAATGTCCCGCGAGACCGGGGAGCTGTTTTTT. It encodes CASSLMSRETGELFF.

Worth noting for this clonotype: This likely comes from a read error, as the CDR3 has no conserved phenylalanine or tryptophan at its end. This chain joins TRBV3-1 and TRBJ2-3; D gene uncertain. The V gene's germline CDR1 is LGHDT and CDR2 YNNKEL (reference sequence). The germline V and J ends were trimmed by 2 bases and 3 bases, with 12 bases remaining between them. The CDR3 runs 15 residues. The CDR3: CASSQLEIETDTQYV. CDR3 coding DNA: TGTGCCAGCAGCCAACTGGAAATTGAAACAGATACGCAGTATGTT.

For the CDR3, the DNA is TGTGCCAGCTCCAACGGGACTATAACGTACAATGAGCAGTTCTTC. Translation: CASSNGTITYNEQFF. The chain combines TRBV9 with TRBJ2-1; 7 bases are shared with TRBD2. CDR1 and CDR2 from the germline V gene are SGDLS and YYNGEE. The CDR3 contains 15 residues. Trimming at V came to 7 bases and at J to 4 bases, leaving 11 bases not matched to a gene.

This clonotype was observed at least ten times. CDR3 sequence (DNA): TGCGCCAGCAGCCCGCAGCCAGGGGTGGGCTATGGCTACACCTTC. It encodes CASSPQPGVGYGYTF. The chain employs TRBV5-1 and TRBJ1-2, with a possible D match to TRBD1 (6 bases). The CDR3 consists of 15 residues. Germline lookup yields CDR1 SGHRS and CDR2 YFSETQ. The V and J ends lost 4 bases and 4 bases respectively, with 17 bases between them.